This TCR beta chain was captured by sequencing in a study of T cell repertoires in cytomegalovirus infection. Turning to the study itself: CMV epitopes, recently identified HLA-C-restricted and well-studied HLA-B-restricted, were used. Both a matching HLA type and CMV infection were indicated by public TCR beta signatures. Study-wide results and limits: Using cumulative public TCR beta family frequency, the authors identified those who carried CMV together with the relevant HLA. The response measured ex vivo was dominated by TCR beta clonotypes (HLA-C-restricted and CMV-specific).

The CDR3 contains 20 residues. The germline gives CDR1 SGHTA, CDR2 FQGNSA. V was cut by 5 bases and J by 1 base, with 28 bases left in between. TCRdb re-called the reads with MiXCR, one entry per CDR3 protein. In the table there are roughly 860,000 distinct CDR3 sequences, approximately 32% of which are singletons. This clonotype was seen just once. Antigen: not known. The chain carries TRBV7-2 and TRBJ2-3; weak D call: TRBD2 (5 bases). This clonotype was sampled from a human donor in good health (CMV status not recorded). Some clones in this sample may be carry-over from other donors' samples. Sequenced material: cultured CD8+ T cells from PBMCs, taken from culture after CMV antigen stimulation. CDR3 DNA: TGTGCCAGCAGCATTAACGCACAAGCGGTGGTACCGGAGGGCACAGATACGCAGTATTTT. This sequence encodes CASSINAQAVVPEGTDTQYF.